The T cell receptor beta chain under discussion was sequenced for a study of T cell responses to AZD1222 COVID-19 vaccine. The germline gives CDR1 ENHRY, CDR2 SYGVKD. The CDR3 is 16 amino acids. V trimming: 0 bases; J trimming: 4 bases; junction bases outside the gene matches: 8. The data were produced by immunoSEQ multiplex PCR, yet TCRdb's version contains in-frame clones alone and is incomplete. This sample yields roughly 48,000 clones, of which approximately 89% are seen a single time; 5.3% belongs to the top ten. V is TRBV10-3 and J is TRBJ1-2; 7 nucleotides match TRBD1. The clonotype was recovered from an adult who received the AZD1222 COVID-19 vaccine. Material: peripheral blood, obtained 28 days after the second AZD1222 dose. The CDR3, as DNA: TGTGCCATCAGTGAGTCGTCCGACAGGGCCGGCTATGGCTACACCTTC. Residues: CAISESSDRAGYGYTF.